The 3 T cell receptor beta chains listed next were all sequenced from one sample in a study of blood T cell repertoires in COVID-19. Assay: immunoSEQ multiplex PCR; the TCRdb copy retains only in-frame clones and omits some. In the table there are 180,000 or so clones, about 85% of which are singletons. Material: peripheral blood. The receptors come from a woman aged 80 or older with acute or convalescent COVID-19.

The chain uses TRBV30 and TRBJ1-3; a possible D gene is TRBD1 (5 bases). The CDR3 length is 13 residues. The ends were cut back, 5 bases at V and 3 bases at J, with 11 bases in the middle. CDR1 and CDR2 from the germline V gene are GTSNPN and SVGIG (reference sequence). The CDR3 reads CAWSGQFGNTIYF. CDR3 coding DNA: TGTGCCTGGTCAGGGCAGTTTGGAAACACCATATATTTT.

CDR3 in DNA: TGTGCCAGCAGCTCGACAGGGGGGACTGAAGCTTTCTTT. Protein product: CASSSTGGTEAFF. The V and J genes are TRBV6-6 and TRBJ1-1, with 9 bases identical to TRBD1. The junction had 4 bases not matched to a gene; V was cut back by 6 bases and J by 5 bases. This CDR3 has 13 amino acids. The germline V gene has CDR1 MNHNY and CDR2 SVGAGI (reference sequence).

The chain carries TRBV14 and TRBJ1-4; a weak D match, TRBD1 (5 bases). V lost 1 base and J 8 bases, leaving 8 bases between the germline ends. CDR3 size: 13 residues. The V gene's germline CDR1 is SGHDN and CDR2 FVKESK. The CDR3 reads CASSQGGNEKLFF. The CDR3 DNA is TGTGCCAGCAGCCAAGGGGGCAACGAAAAACTGTTTTTT. Full variable domain (outside the CDR3, taken from reference TRBV14 and TRBJ1-4): EAGVTQFPSHSVIEKGQTVTLRCDPISGHDNLYWYRRVMGKEIKFLLHFVKESKQDESGMPNNRFLAERTGGTYSTLKVQPAELEDSGVYFCASSQGGNEKLFFGSGTQLSVL.